This record covers a single T cell receptor beta chain. Which antigen it targets is not known. The record has no base qualities; no much larger clone is one base away. The sample originates from a study of cytomegalovirus exposure and HLA in healthy donors (dated 2017 in TCRdb). Turning to the overall study: In an earlier analysis of roughly 590 of the donors, under 300 Gb of sequence data and 117 million unique TCR beta sequences from 150 million to 200 million T cells were reported. An early release covering about 600 HLA-typed donors comprised around 300 gigabases of sequencing data and some 79 million unique TCR sequences. Of the roughly 400 genotyped donors, less than 90% were placed in the genetic ancestry cluster associated with self-reported Caucasian donors. The study aimed to test whether cataloging public T cell receptors could reveal signatures of past pathogen exposure. The study profiled the T cell repertoires of some 610 subjects by immunosequencing and related them to cytomegalovirus serostatus. Besides the first cohort of 666 subjects, a separate validation cohort made up of 120 different subjects was used. To predict cytomegalovirus infection status, the study brought together high-throughput TCR immunosequencing, statistical association of individual TCRs with disease status, and machine learning. A later analysis re-examined previously published TCR beta repertoires from hundreds of donors and added high-resolution HLA genotyping to investigate patterns of TCR occurrence. In the later analysis, no new phenotypic data were used to find candidate immune exposures; instead, reliance was placed on TCR beta sequences and their occurrence across donors. An earlier analysis of nearly 600 of the donors applied high-throughput TCR beta sequencing to assess whether each TCR beta V gene segment acted as functional or pseudogenic. Donor age, sex, ethnicity and CMV serostatus were compiled together with the repertoire data. Genome-wide SNP genotypes for about 60% of the roughly 700 donors were used in a later genetic analysis, which treated that subset as a discovery cohort. All discovery cohort repertoires had been generated using a single sequencing platform. HLA typing covered class I and class II loci at four-digit resolution. Typing coverage differed by locus: A, B, C, DRB1 and DQB1 were typed in roughly 620-640 donors, DQA1 in roughly 510, DPA1 in approximately 610, and DPB1 in approximately 450. Because of strong linkage in the cohort, four or five DR-DQ haplotypes were treated as single units for association and clustering. Across 398 genotyped donors of the cohort, an average of about 240,000 unique TCR beta nucleotide sequences per donor were sequenced, and roughly 18% of those sequences were non-productive.

In total, 666 healthy bone marrow donors made up the cohort. All cohort members were sampled while nominally healthy, although unrecorded immune exposures were likely present. The donor tested CMV seronegative, placing the donor among the 350 or so seronegative members of the cohort. A peripheral blood sample was collected from each donor, and TCR beta sequencing was performed on peripheral blood mononuclear cells. The Qiagen DNeasy Blood Extraction Kit was used to extract genomic DNA from the blood cell samples. The CDR1 and CDR2 encoded by the germline V gene (reference sequence) are LNHDA and SQIVND. The CDR3 runs 13 residues from the cysteine to the phenylalanine. The read is trimmed to its CDR3 DNA, 39 bases read in frame from base 1. Deletion took 7 bases off V and 2 bases off J, with a span of 11 bases between the germline ends. The library was made by the immunoSEQ multiplex PCR assay. For the multiplex PCR, a mixture combining 60 forward primers for TCR Vbeta segments and 13 reverse primers for TCR Jbeta segments was used. The CDR3 region of rearranged TCR beta genes was amplified from genomic DNA by a multiplex PCR assay. Amplified TCR beta libraries were sequenced as 87-base-pair reads on the Illumina HiSeq System. The authors processed their data as follows. Across the 640 or so repertoires, a later analysis counted 80 million or so unique TCR beta chains, roughly 11 million of which were shared by at least two donors. To remove PCR and sequencing errors, raw reads were error-corrected and collapsed into unique sequences using a nearest-neighbor algorithm that merged closely related sequences. CDR3 sequences were aligned to IMGT reference sequences to assign V, D and J gene segments. Each retained sequence needed at least a six-nucleotide match to both a V gene segment and a J gene segment. Rearrangements were classified as productive when the CDR3 lacked stop codons and remained in frame with V and J, and all other rearrangements were classified as non-productive. Following IMGT convention, CDR3 was defined as the stretch from the second conserved V-encoded cysteine up to the conserved J-encoded phenylalanine. In an earlier analysis of around 570 of the donors, sequences lacking an unambiguous match to a single V gene segment were excluded. In an earlier analysis of several hundred of the donors, V segments were called functional above 56.7% productive rearrangements and were called segregating when the between-donor standard deviation exceeded 5%. A statistical classification framework was developed to diagnose cytomegalovirus status using the catalog of TCR beta chain sequences. In a later analysis, V and J genes were assigned by comparing TCR nucleotide sequences against IMGT/GENE-DB human TR gene sequences. A later analysis assigned CDR3 sequences and most-parsimonious VDJ recombination scenarios with the TCRdist pipeline. A later analysis defined each TCR beta chain by its CDR3 amino acid sequence plus V-gene family, and excluded reads lacking a unique V-gene family. To address suspected cross-contamination and a sequencing artifact, a later analysis removed approximately 600 highly shared, low-generation-probability nucleotide sequences. For each public chain, a later analysis derived a clonal expansion index from normalized ranks of inferred template counts within each repertoire. In a later analysis, generation probabilities were computed with a VDJ recombination model fitted to out-of-frame rearrangements, and the resulting probabilities were checked against IGoR. Hypergeometric tests were used in a later analysis to score TCR-TCR, TCR-HLA and TCR-CMV co-occurrence, with a repertoire-size bias correction applied to the TCR pairs. In a later analysis, false discovery rates were estimated by permuting HLA or CMV assignments 20 times. A later analysis grouped co-occurring TCRs with DBSCAN, adding TCRdist sequence similarity when clustering within HLA-allele-positive subsets. For co-occurrence clustering, repertoires with fewer than 30,000 or more than 120,000 public chains were excluded, along with roughly 5 repertoires with anomalous nucleotide sharing. As stored in TCRdb, this immuneACCESS dataset retains in-frame rearrangements with V and J assigned. A fraction of the clones does not appear; measured against another copy, unresolved V genes explain less than half of the discrepancy, and the remainder lacks a known reason. V and J calls and clone size are those listed in that table; D and trimming were worked out from the DNA. This sample holds 150,000 to 200,000 clones; roughly four fifths were observed only once. The ten top clones hold 1.5% to 2% of the sample.

Results the study describes overall, beyond this receptor: Correlated functional status among segregating V segments might reflect linkage disequilibrium, but an unknown experimental factor could not be ruled out. In this cohort, only TCR beta chains were sequenced, and detectable features were limited by the absence of alpha or paired-chain data. CMV serostatus was the only immune exposure information available for the cohort. Roughly uniform sequencing depth across donors was assumed in presence/absence analyses, although this assumption may not hold. Compared with the roughly 700-donor mean, donors in an Asian-associated ancestry cluster had fewer N-insertions in productive TCRs, according to a later genetic analysis. Because some donors lacked HLA typing at each locus, the association tests relied only on the typed subset. An association between a missense DCLRE1C variant and V-gene and J-gene trimming of TCR beta chains was found in a later genetic analysis and replicated in an independent cohort. A cluster of highly shared sequence variants was judged likely to represent a technical artifact of the sequencing pipeline. In an earlier analysis of fewer than 750 of the donors, most TCR beta V segments were observed in productive rearrangements about 87% or about 30% of the time, broadly matching IMGT annotations. In a later analysis, TCR association rates were found to vary across HLA loci, with the most associated TCRs seen for DRB1 alleles and the fewest for HLA-C alleles. Some IMGT-functional V segments, including TRBV6-2 and TRBV6-3, could not be distinguished by the 87-base-pair reads and were therefore excluded. In a later analysis, most CMV-associated TCR beta chains were found to appear HLA-restricted, with HLA associations seemingly driven largely by CMV exposure. In vitro tests confirmed that a few of the cytomegalovirus-associated TCR beta chains recognize cytomegalovirus antigens. In the study, about 150 TCR beta chains were listed as associated with cytomegalovirus. Most TCR sequences were observed very rarely across donors, whereas some public TCRs were present in many individuals. A further reported finding was that TCR beta sequences accurately predicted the HLA-A and HLA-B alleles for most subjects in the first cohort. Assigning TCR associations to individual alleles was difficult when HLA alleles, especially DR and DQ, strongly co-occurred. In both the original and validation cohorts, the classifier was reported to diagnose cytomegalovirus status with high specificity and sensitivity. In a later analysis, several top co-occurrence clusters were reported to appear linked to parvovirus B19, influenza, CMV and Epstein-Barr virus. The earlier analysis of 587 of the donors excluded fewer than 20 rarely observed V segments, including chromosome 9 orphons, because counts were too low. The authors suggested that the approach could potentially be extended to other disease states and immunological phenotypes. Specific HLA alleles were associated with 16,951 TCR beta sequences at a false discovery rate of 0.05 in a later analysis. In a later analysis, HLA-associated TCR beta chains were found to be more clonally expanded and to have lower generation probabilities than equally common non-associated chains.

The origin of this receptor is a man in his late teens or twenties in good health and CMV-seronegative. Specimen: PBMCs. This receptor chain uses TRBV19 and TRBJ1-2, with TRBD1 tentatively as D gene (6 bases match). The bases read TGTGCCAGTACCCCCGACAGGAACTATGGCTACACCTTC. It encodes CASTPDRNYGYTF.